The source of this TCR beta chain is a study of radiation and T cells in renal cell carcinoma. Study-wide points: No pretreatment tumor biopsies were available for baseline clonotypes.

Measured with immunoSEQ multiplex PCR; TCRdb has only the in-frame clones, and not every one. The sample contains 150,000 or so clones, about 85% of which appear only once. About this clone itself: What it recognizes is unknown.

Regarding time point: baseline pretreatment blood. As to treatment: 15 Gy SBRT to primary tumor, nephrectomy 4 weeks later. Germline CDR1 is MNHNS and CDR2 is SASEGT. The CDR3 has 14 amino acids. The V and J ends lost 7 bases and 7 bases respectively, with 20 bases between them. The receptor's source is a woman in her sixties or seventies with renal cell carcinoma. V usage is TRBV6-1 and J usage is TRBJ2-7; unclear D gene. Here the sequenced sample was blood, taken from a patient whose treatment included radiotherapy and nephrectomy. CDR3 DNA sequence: TGTGCCAGCAACCCAAGTAACAGAATGGGTGAGCAGTACTTC. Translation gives CASNPSNRMGEQYF.